Following are 28 T cell receptor beta chains from one sample sequenced in a study of shared clonotypes between healthy human individuals (dated by TCRdb to 2018 to 2021). Library method: the immunoSEQ multiplex PCR assay. Drawn from immuneACCESS, this table holds only the in-frame rearrangements with V and J called that TCRdb kept. Clones are partly lost; checked studies trace under half to an unresolved V gene and leave the rest unexplained. This sample is represented by over 2 million clones; 80% to 95% of them were singletons. In total, the top ten clones hold 0.3% to 0.4% of the sample. Input material: naive CD4+ T cells from PBMCs. According to the study, the label for this sample's cell subset or site signals: CD45RA+ positively selected. These TCRs come from a man aged 18-30 years in good health. Some clones in this sample may be carry-over from other donors' samples.

This clone was picked up a small number of times. This chain joins TRBV28 and TRBJ1-5, with 9 bases lining up with TRBD1. Trimming at V came to 7 bases and at J to 0 bases, leaving 4 bases not matched to a gene. Germline CDR1 MDHEN, CDR2 SYDVKM. The CDR3 is made up of 15 amino acids. The CDR3 nucleotides read TGTGCCAGCACCTGGGACAGGGATAGCAATCAGCCCCAGCATTTT. Its protein product is CASTWDRDSNQPQHF.

The chain is built from TRBV19 and TRBJ1-5, with 8 bases matching TRBD1. The J segment lost 3 bases and the V segment lost 8 bases, leaving 3 bases of the junction unmatched. CDR1 is LNHDA and CDR2 is SQIVND in the germline V gene (reference sequence). The CDR3 covers 13 residues. The CDR3 region is CASRTGNNQPQHF. The CDR3 region has the DNA TGTGCCAGTCGGACAGGGAACAATCAGCCCCAGCATTTT.

V is TRBV5-1 and J is TRBJ2-5; TRBD1 agrees at 9 bases. This CDR3 contains 15 residues. Trimming took 4 bases from V and 5 from J; bases not matched to a gene: 9. Germline lookup yields CDR1 SGHRS and CDR2 YFSETQ. CDR3 nucleotide sequence: TGCGCCAGCAGCATAAACAGGGGGCGCGGGGAGACCCAGTACTTC. Translation: CASSINRGRGETQYF.

The chain has TRBV7-2 and TRBJ2-5; D tentatively fits TRBD1 or TRBD2 (6 bases each). The germline V and J ends were trimmed by 6 bases and 5 bases, with 19 bases remaining between them. The CDR3 spans 15 residues. From germline, CDR1 is SGHTA and CDR2 FQGNSA. Here the CDR3 reads CASRNGRGRGETQYF. The CDR3 bases are TGTGCCAGCAGGAATGGGCGGGGAAGGGGGGAGACCCAGTACTTC.

The genes are TRBV7-9 and TRBJ2-1; weak D call: TRBD1 (6 bases). The V gene lost 2 bases and the J gene lost 2 bases, with 19 bases spanning the gap. CDR1 and CDR2 from the germline V gene are SEHNR and FQNEAQ (reference sequence). The CDR3 has 18 residues. The CDR3 coding sequence is TGTGCCAGCAGCTTACGTTTCGGCGCAGGGGACACCTACAATGAGCAGTTCTTC. Its translation is CASSLRFGAGDTYNEQFF.

V usage is TRBV4-2 and J usage is TRBJ2-7, with 9 bases that match TRBD2. Looked up from germline, CDR1 is LGHNA and CDR2 is YNFKEQ. With 3 bases clipped from V and 2 bases from J, the junction kept 17 bases outside the gene matches. CDR3 length equals 19 residues. CDR3 coding DNA: TGTGCCAGCAGCCACCAGAGGGGGGGCCTAGCGGGAAGGACCTACGAGCAGTACTTC. This encodes CASSHQRGGLAGRTYEQYF.

V and J are TRBV7-3 and TRBJ2-3, with 7 bases matching TRBD2. The trim removed 2 bases at V and 3 bases at J, leaving 5 bases unmatched. From germline, CDR1 is SGHTA and CDR2 FQGTGA. The CDR3 length is 15 residues. For the CDR3, the DNA is TGTGCCAGCAGCTTACTCAGCGGGGCAACAGATACGCAGTATTTT. It translates to CASSLLSGATDTQYF.

Concerning this clone itself: The sample carries other DNA sequences with the same CDR3. This chain uses TRBV28 with TRBJ1-4; TRBD1 aligns across 8 bases. The V and J ends lost 2 bases and 8 bases, in that order; junction bases with no gene match: 4. CDR1 and CDR2 (germline): MDHEN, SYDVKM. The CDR3 is 14 amino acids. The CDR3: CASSLGRGREKLFF. CDR3 in DNA: TGTGCCAGCAGTTTAGGCAGGGGGCGAGAAAAACTGTTTTTT.

The chain couples TRBV28 to TRBJ2-3; D remains unclear. CDR1 MDHEN and CDR2 SYDVKM come from the germline V gene. There are 13 residues in the CDR3. Trimming removed 6 bases at V and 3 bases at J, with 10 bases between. The CDR3 sequence: CASSHVITDTQYF. The DNA of the CDR3 is TGTGCCAGCAGCCACGTCATAACAGATACGCAGTATTTT.

The rearrangement links TRBV28 to TRBJ2-7, with TRBD1 matching 9 bases. V was pared by 9 bases and J by 2 bases, with 11 bases of the junction left unmatched. CDR3 length: 15 amino acids. CDR1 MDHEN and CDR2 SYDVKM come from the germline V gene. The CDR3 loop reads CASTGGPRSPYEQYF. CDR3 in DNA: TGTGCCAGTACAGGGGGCCCACGTAGTCCCTACGAGCAGTACTTC.

The chain recombines TRBV19 with TRBJ1-1; D is possibly TRBD1 (5 bases). This CDR3 comprises 14 residues. Germline V gene data show CDR1 as LNHDA and CDR2 as SQIVND (reference sequence). Trimming cost V 6 bases and J 6 bases, with 17 bases left between them. Here the CDR3 reads CASRKQVAWAEAFF. In DNA, the CDR3 is TGTGCCAGTAGAAAACAGGTAGCGTGGGCTGAAGCTTTCTTT. Variable domain in full (rest from reference TRBV19 and TRBJ1-1): DGGITQSPKYLFRKEGQNVTLSCEQNLNHDAMYWYRQDPGQGLRLIYYSQIVNDFQKGDIAEGYSVSREKKESFPLTVTSAQKNPTAFYLCASRKQVAWAEAFFGQGTRLTVV.

This rearrangement joins TRBV6-5 to TRBJ2-7, with D tentatively TRBD1 or TRBD2 (5 bases each). This CDR3 comprises 13 residues. Germline V gene data show CDR1 as MNHEY and CDR2 as SVGAGI. With 5 bases removed from V and 1 base from J, the gap between germline ends came to 9 bases. The CDR3 nucleotides read TGTGCCAGCAGTCGGGACCGATCCTACGAGCAGTACTTC. Translating it yields CASSRDRSYEQYF.

Comment on this clone: This sample also contains other DNA sequences that code for the same CDR3. The chain links TRBV7-2 to TRBJ1-3; no firm D call. CDR1 and CDR2 from the germline V gene are SGHTA and FQGNSA. The length of the CDR3 is 15 residues. Trimming pared 0 bases from V and 0 bases from J, leaving 6 bases between. The CDR3 nucleotides are TGTGCCAGCAGCTTAGCAGGGAGCTCTGGAAACACCATATATTTT. Translation: CASSLAGSSGNTIYF.

Notes on this clone: This same CDR3 is encoded by further DNA sequences in the sample. The chain combines TRBV2 with TRBJ1-2; D gene ambiguous. CDR1 SNHLY and CDR2 FYNNEI come from the germline V gene. CDR3 length equals 11 residues. Deletions cut 2 bases from V and 8 bases from J, with 6 bases between. This chain's CDR3 is CASSESPGYTF. The CDR3 coding sequence is TGTGCCAGCAGTGAATCTCCCGGCTACACCTTC.

V usage is TRBV6-1 and J usage is TRBJ2-3, with TRBD2 matching over 13 bases. The CDR3 covers 18 residues. Per germline, CDR1 MNHNS and CDR2 SASEGT. V gave up 4 bases and J gave up 3 bases; unmatched junction bases: 10. The CDR3 loop reads CASSAGTSGIPFTDTQYF. CDR3 coding DNA: TGTGCCAGCAGTGCCGGGACTAGCGGGATCCCTTTTACAGATACGCAGTATTTT.

This chain connects TRBV9 to TRBJ1-2, with 9 bases that match TRBD1. Germline assignment: CDR1 SGDLS and CDR2 YYNGEE. The CDR3 length is 15 residues. With 3 bases clipped from V and 4 bases from J, the junction kept 7 bases outside the gene matches. The CDR3 is CASSGLDRGSYGYTF. CDR3 bases: TGTGCCAGCAGCGGGCTGGACAGGGGCTCCTATGGCTACACCTTC. The full variable domain, rest sourced from reference TRBV9 and TRBJ1-2, is DSGVTQTPKHLITATGQRVTLRCSPRSGDLSVYWYQQSLDQGLQFLIQYYNGEERAKGNILERFSAQQFPDLHSELNLSSLELGDSALYFCASSGLDRGSYGYTFGSGTRLTVV.

The gene calls are TRBV6-1 and TRBJ2-3, with D maybe TRBD2 (6 bases). Per the germline V gene, CDR1 is MNHNS and CDR2 is SASEGT. V was clipped by 8 bases and J by 2 bases, with 14 bases between them. This CDR3 has 14 residues. The CDR3 region has the DNA TGTGCCAGCGGCGGGGCAGGACCCACAGATACGCAGTATTTT. Translating it yields CASGGAGPTDTQYF.

The chain is built from TRBV28 and TRBJ1-6; D not certain. The CDR3 covers 15 residues. V lost 2 bases to trimming and J lost 5 bases, with 10 bases between them. Germline assignment: CDR1 MDHEN and CDR2 SYDVKM. The CDR3, as DNA: TGTGCCAGCAGTTTACGCCCAGCCAATAATTCACCCCTCCACTTT. This encodes CASSLRPANNSPLHF.

The chain recombines TRBV5-6 with TRBJ2-5, with a possible D match to TRBD2 (6 bases). This CDR3 has 14 residues. The V end was cut by 0 bases, the J end by 2 bases, with 8 bases between. Germline CDR1 reads SGHDT; CDR2 reads YYEEEE. CDR3 coding DNA: TGTGCCAGCAGCTTGGGCGGGGTGCAAGAGACCCAGTACTTC. Translating it yields CASSLGGVQETQYF.

This sequence joins TRBV4-1 and TRBJ2-7; 8 bases agree with TRBD1. Germline values: CDR1 MGHRA, CDR2 YSYEKL. The CDR3 has 16 amino acids. V lost 2 bases, J lost 0 bases, and 6 bases stayed unmatched. The CDR3 loop is CASSQHSDRVSYEQYF. CDR3 nucleotides: TGCGCCAGCAGCCAACACTCGGACAGGGTCTCCTACGAGCAGTACTTC.

Only one count was recorded for this clone. This chain's CDR3 is CAISESFTGDQPQHF. The CDR3 region has the DNA TGTGCCATCAGTGAGTCCTTTACAGGGGATCAGCCCCAGCATTTT. The rearrangement joins TRBV10-3 to TRBJ1-5; 7 bases map to TRBD1. The V gene's germline CDR1 is ENHRY and CDR2 SYGVKD. The CDR3 contains 15 residues. The V gene end was trimmed by 0 bases and the J gene end by 5 bases; junction bases not matched to a gene: 4.

The CDR3 loop reads CSVTPSLTGSEQFF. CDR3 coding DNA: TGCAGCGTAACACCAAGCCTTACAGGAAGTGAGCAGTTCTTC. The genes are TRBV29-1 and TRBJ2-1, with D perhaps TRBD1 (5 bases). Germline assignment: CDR1 SQVTM and CDR2 ANQGSEA. Trimming cost V 6 bases and J 9 bases, with 21 bases left between them. This CDR3 has 14 residues.

This clone was seen only once. The chain recombines TRBV9 with TRBJ2-3; TRBD1 matches 8 bases. Germline V CDR1 and CDR2: SGDLS, YYNGEE. This CDR3 is 15 amino acids long. The trim removed 2 bases at V and 0 bases at J, leaving 2 bases unmatched. The CDR3 is CASSVGQASTDTQYF. Here the CDR3 DNA reads TGTGCCAGCAGCGTGGGACAGGCCAGCACAGATACGCAGTATTTT.

This chain links TRBV7-9 with TRBJ2-5, with a tentative D call TRBD1 (5 bases). Germline V lookup: CDR1 SEHNR, CDR2 FQNEAQ (reference sequence). Between the trimmed V and J ends, which lost 7 bases and 5 bases, there was a span of 11 bases. There are 12 residues in the CDR3. CDR3 sequence (DNA): TGTGCCAGCAAGGGGTCCGGGGAGACCCAGTACTTC. Its protein is CASKGSGETQYF.

The J gene is TRBJ2-2, the V gene TRBV5-1; D not certain. The CDR3 is 15 amino acids. The germline gives CDR1 SGHRS, CDR2 YFSETQ. Trimming removed 4 bases from V and 4 bases from J, with 14 bases in between. CDR3 sequence reads: CASSLKEQTTGELFF. CDR3 coding DNA: TGCGCCAGCAGCCTTAAAGAACAGACCACCGGGGAGCTGTTTTTT.

The rearrangement joins TRBV6-1 to TRBJ1-2; no clear D. V was pared by 1 base and J by 0 bases, with 9 bases between. CDR1 MNHNS and CDR2 SASEGT come from the germline V gene. The CDR3 covers 15 residues. CDR3 sequence: CASSEVQKANYGYTF. In nucleotides, the CDR3 is TGTGCCAGCAGTGAAGTGCAGAAAGCTAACTATGGCTACACCTTC.

The V call is TRBV5-1, the J call TRBJ1-2; TRBD1 aligns across 12 bases. The CDR3 is 15 residues long. After removal of 4 bases from V and 6 bases from J, the junction contained 7 bases not matched to a gene. CDR1 and CDR2 from the germline V gene are SGHRS and YFSETQ. CDR3 nucleotides: TGCGCCAGCAGCGCCTGGGACAGGGGGCTGAATGGCTACACCTTC. Its translation is CASSAWDRGLNGYTF.

The chain links TRBV5-1 to TRBJ1-2; 8 positions agree with TRBD1. Germline CDR1 reads SGHRS; CDR2 reads YFSETQ. The CDR3 has 15 amino acids. Losses at the gene ends were 0 bases for V and 12 bases for J; bases not matched to a gene: 13. The CDR3 bases are TGCGCCAGCAGCTTGGGACCGGGACAGGTGGACTCTAACACCTTC. Translated, it gives CASSLGPGQVDSNTF.